This T cell receptor beta chain appears in the sequencing data of a study of shared clonotypes between healthy human individuals. General observations from the study: In a few donors, around 4.8% of naive CD4 clonotypes appeared in common.

Trimming pared 5 bases from V and 6 bases from J, leaving 17 bases between. The CDR3 has 15 residues. Germline V gives CDR1 SGHAT, CDR2 FQNNGV. The method was immunoSEQ multiplex PCR; TCRdb's version includes in-frame clones alone and lacks a portion of them. The sample lists a few million clones, 80% to 95% occurring once. In the case of this clone: Antigen: not known.

V usage is TRBV11-2 and J usage is TRBJ2-1, with a tentative D call TRBD2 (6 bases). The material sequenced was naive CD4+ T cells from PBMCs. The subset here: CD45RA+ positively selected. This clonotype was obtained from a man younger than 35 in good health. Some clones in this sample may be carry-over from other donors' samples. The CDR3 bases are TGTGCCAGCAGCATCGACGGGGGTCCCTTCAATGAGCAGTTCTTC. Translation gives CASSIDGGPFNEQFF.